These T cell receptor beta chains were read from a single sample in a study of T cell repertoires in cytomegalovirus infection. MiXCR was run by TCRdb on the reads, yielding one entry per CDR3 protein. The sample holds 40,000 to 60,000 distinct CDR3 sequences; about a fifth are singletons and the top ten take 85% to 90%. Their target antigens are unknown. The sequencing here drew on CD8+ T cells from cultured PBMCs, taken from culture after CMV antigen stimulation. The receptors originated from a human donor in good health (CMV status not recorded). Some clones in this sample may be carry-over from other donors' samples. CDR3s include the opening cysteine and the closing phenylalanine or tryptophan. D genes are given only for firm matches. Part of the rows lack a size; the others show once, few, many or a class for expanded clones.

DNA: TGTGCCAGCACCACCATTCCCTACGAGCAGTACTTC
CDR3: CASTTIPYEQYF
V: TRBV7-2
J: TRBJ2-7
size: few
D: NA

DNA: TGTGCCAGCAGCTTATTGAAGGGGGGACAGGGGGCCGCTGGAAACACCATATATTTT
CDR3: CASSLLKGGQGAAGNTIYF
V: TRBV7-8
J: TRBJ1-3
size: NA
D: TRBD1

DNA: TGTGCCAGCAGTTATATCCGGGGCCCCCAAGAGACCCAGTACTTC
CDR3: CASSYIRGPQETQYF
V: TRBV12-3/TRBV12-4
J: TRBJ2-5
size: few
D: NA

DNA: TGTGCCAGTAGTATCTTAGATACAGGGCCCCACGAGCAGTACTTC
CDR3: CASSILDTGPHEQYF
V: TRBV19
J: TRBJ2-7
size: many
D: NA

DNA: TGTGCCAGCAGCGCGGCGGGGTCCTACGAGCAGTACTTC
CDR3: CASSAAGSYEQYF
V: TRBV11-1
J: TRBJ2-7
size: NA
D: NA

DNA: TGTGCCAGCAGCTTAGCTAGCGGGATTAGAAATGAGCAGTTCTTC
CDR3: CASSLASGIRNEQFF
V: TRBV7-2
J: TRBJ2-1
size: few
D: TRBD2

DNA: TGTGCCAGCAGCTCCCTGGCCGGCGGGGCTGGGGCCAACGTCCTGACTTTC
CDR3: CASSSLAGGAGANVLTF
V: TRBV7-3
J: TRBJ2-6
size: few
D: NA

DNA: TGTGCCAGCAGCTTAGGACTAGCGGGAGGCCTTCAAAGTCAGCAGTTCTTC
CDR3: CASSLGLAGGLQSQQFF
V: TRBV7-3
J: TRBJ2-1
size: NA
D: TRBD2

DNA: TGTGCCAGCAGCCCAGGACATGAGCAGTACTTC
CDR3: CASSPGHEQYF
V: TRBV4-2
J: TRBJ2-7
size: NA
D: NA

DNA: TGTGCCAGCAGCCATGCCTACGAGCAGTACTTC
CDR3: CASSHAYEQYF
V: TRBV7-2
J: TRBJ2-7
size: few
D: NA

DNA: TGTGCCAGCGGGATAGCGGGAGCCACAGATACGCAGTATTTT
CDR3: CASGIAGATDTQYF
V: TRBV7-6
J: TRBJ2-3
size: NA
D: TRBD2

DNA: TGCAGCGTTGAAGATCTACACCAATACGAGACCCAGTACTTC
CDR3: CSVEDLHQYETQYF
V: TRBV29-1
J: TRBJ2-5
size: NA
D: NA

DNA: TGTGCCAGCAGCTTAGGTGGAGCGGGAGGACCCTACAATGAGCAGTTCTTC
CDR3: CASSLGGAGGPYNEQFF
V: TRBV7-9
J: TRBJ2-1
size: many
D: TRBD2

DNA: TGTGCCAGCAGCCCTGGGTCCGGGAACACCGGGGAGCTGTTTTTT
CDR3: CASSPGSGNTGELFF
V: TRBV6-5
J: TRBJ2-2
size: NA
D: NA

DNA: TGTGCCAGCAGCCCCACGGGACAGGGTGTAAATGAGCAGTTCTTC
CDR3: CASSPTGQGVNEQFF
V: TRBV7-9
J: TRBJ2-1
size: few
D: TRBD1

DNA: TGTGCCAGCAGCTCCGTCGGGACAGGGGGACGGGTCTATGGCTACACCTTC
CDR3: CASSSVGTGGRVYGYTF
V: TRBV6-5
J: TRBJ1-2
size: few
D: TRBD1

DNA: TGTGCCAGTAGTATCACATCGGGGCACGAGCAGTACTTC
CDR3: CASSITSGHEQYF
V: TRBV19
J: TRBJ2-7
size: many
D: NA

DNA: TGTGCCAGCAGCTGGGGTAGACACGAGCAGTACTTC
CDR3: CASSWGRHEQYF
V: TRBV6-2/TRBV6-3
J: TRBJ2-7
size: NA
D: NA

DNA: TGTGCCAGCAGCTTGGGGCAGTGGTATGGCTACACCTTC
CDR3: CASSLGQWYGYTF
V: TRBV7-2
J: TRBJ1-2
size: NA
D: NA

DNA: TGCAGTGCTAGAGATTTCAAGGGACTAGGAGAGACCCAGTACTTC
CDR3: CSARDFKGLGETQYF
V: TRBV20-1
J: TRBJ2-5
size: NA
D: TRBD2

DNA: TGTGCCAGCAGCCCCTGGGCGGGAAACTACGAGCAGTACTTC
CDR3: CASSPWAGNYEQYF
V: TRBV7-9
J: TRBJ2-7
size: few
D: NA

DNA: TGTGCCAGCAGCTTAGGAGGGTATAGCAATCAGCCCCAGCATTTT
CDR3: CASSLGGYSNQPQHF
V: TRBV7-2
J: TRBJ1-5
size: few
D: NA

DNA: TGTGCCAGCAGTCCTCGAGAGGGGGAGTACAATGAGCAGTTCTTC
CDR3: CASSPREGEYNEQFF
V: TRBV11-3
J: TRBJ2-1
size: few
D: NA

DNA: TGTGCCAGCAGGGGACTAGCGGGGGGACAAGTGGAGCAGTTCTTC
CDR3: CASRGLAGGQVEQFF
V: TRBV6-1
J: TRBJ2-1
size: NA
D: TRBD2

DNA: TGTGCCAGCAGCTTAGCGGTCGGGGCGGGGCGGGCACGCACAGATACGCAGTATTTT
CDR3: CASSLAVGAGRARTDTQYF
V: TRBV7-8
J: TRBJ2-3
size: NA
D: NA

DNA: TGTGCCAGCAGCGTAGGTGCGGGCCTTTACGAGCAGTACTTC
CDR3: CASSVGAGLYEQYF
V: TRBV9
J: TRBJ2-7
size: NA
D: NA

DNA: TGCGCCAGCAGCCAAGATCTGGGACGAGGCCCCTACGAGCAGTACTTC
CDR3: CASSQDLGRGPYEQYF
V: TRBV4-1
J: TRBJ2-7
size: few
D: NA

DNA: TGTGCCAGCAGCTTAGTTTCCGGCTGGGAGACCCAGTACTTC
CDR3: CASSLVSGWETQYF
V: TRBV7-9
J: TRBJ2-5
size: few
D: NA

DNA: TGTGCCAGTAGTATAAGAGGAGACAGGTTCTATGGCTACACCTTC
CDR3: CASSIRGDRFYGYTF
V: TRBV19
J: TRBJ1-2
size: NA
D: NA

DNA: TGTGCCAGCAGTGTTTGGTCGTATCGGGACAGTCAAGAGACCCAGTACTTC
CDR3: CASSVWSYRDSQETQYF
V: TRBV6-6
J: TRBJ2-5
size: few
D: TRBD1